These 4 T cell receptor beta chains came from one sample sequenced in a study of blood T cell dynamics during melanoma immunotherapy. Sample time point: pre-treatment baseline. Sequenced by immunoSEQ multiplex PCR; TCRdb stores in-frame clones only, minus some. The sample consists of 15,000 to 20,000 clones, 90% to 95% of them appearing once. The source material was blood, sampled from a patient treated with checkpoint blockade. These receptors originate from a human donor with melanoma.

The chain couples TRBV6-5 to TRBJ2-2; D is perhaps TRBD1 (5 bases). CDR3 length: 15 residues. V lost 2 bases, J lost 6 bases, and 13 bases lay in between. Germline-derived CDR1 and CDR2 are MNHEY and SVGAGI. The CDR3 bases are TGTGCCAGCAGTTACATTCTCTGGGGCGCCGGGGAGCTGTTTTTT. It encodes CASSYILWGAGELFF.

The V and J genes are TRBV13 and TRBJ1-1; D gene uncertain. Germline values: CDR1 PRHDT, CDR2 FYEKMQ (reference sequence). The CDR3 runs to 14 residues. Trimming pared 3 bases from V and 1 base from J, leaving 9 bases between. CDR3 in amino acids: CASSFTTPNTEAFF. The CDR3 DNA follows: TGTGCCAGCAGCTTTACAACCCCGAACACTGAAGCTTTCTTT.

This chain's CDR3 is CASSLRGGGTQYF. In DNA, the CDR3 is TGTGCCAGCAGCTTGAGAGGGGGAGGGACCCAGTACTTC. The rearrangement joins TRBV11-2 to TRBJ2-5; TRBD1 or TRBD2 may be the D gene (6 bases each). The germline V gene encodes CDR1 SGHAT and CDR2 FQNNGV. V lost 3 bases, J lost 7 bases, and 12 bases lay in between. This CDR3 has 13 amino acids.

The gene calls are TRBV28 and TRBJ2-4; perhaps D is TRBD1 or TRBD2 (5 bases each). This CDR3 has 15 residues. Looked up from germline, CDR1 is MDHEN and CDR2 is SYDVKM. The germline V and J ends were trimmed by 6 bases and 8 bases, with 20 bases remaining between them. CDR3 amino acids: CASSMPGPRGYIQYF. The CDR3 bases are TGTGCCAGCAGCATGCCGGGACCTAGAGGATACATTCAGTACTTC.